Sequencing of this TCR beta chain was carried out in a study of cytomegalovirus exposure and HLA in healthy donors. Whole-study findings and limits: TCR beta chain V- and J-gene trimming was linked, in a later analysis, to a missense variant in DCLRE1C. TCR beta chains numbering more than 150 were designated cytomegalovirus-associated. Researchers reported that a few CMV-associated chains were confirmed in vitro as CMV antigen-specific.

A word on this clone: Its antigen remains unknown.

PCR was performed using 60 Vbeta and 13 Jbeta primers. The protocol was immunoSEQ multiplex PCR, while the TCRdb copy is restricted to in-frame clones and leaves out a portion. Its table lists over 55,000 clones. Germline V CDR1 and CDR2: SGDLS, YYNGEE. V lost 4 bases, J lost 5 bases, and 10 bases stayed unmatched. The CDR3 spans 15 residues. The sequence was collected from a boy between 10 and 17 years old in good health and CMV-seronegative. The sample comprised PBMCs. V and J are TRBV9 and TRBJ2-5, with 8 bases fitting TRBD1. The CDR3 spells CASSTGTGILETQYF. The CDR3 DNA is TGTGCCAGCAGCACCGGGACAGGAATTTTGGAGACCCAGTACTTC. Variable domain in full (rest from reference TRBV9 and TRBJ2-5): DSGVTQTPKHLITATGQRVTLRCSPRSGDLSVYWYQQSLDQGLQFLIQYYNGEERAKGNILERFSAQQFPDLHSELNLSSLELGDSALYFCASSTGTGILETQYFGPGTRLLVL.